Each of the 19 T cell receptor beta chains below was sequenced from the same sample in a study of blood T cells in healthy people across ages. A J-beta primer mix and a sample-barcoded 5' primer were used in a second PCR of roughly 6 to 11 cycles. TCRdb used MiXCR to reprocess the 5' RACE reads, holding one entry per CDR3 protein. Among 700,000 to 900,000 distinct CDR3 sequences, around 24% were seen once, and the ten largest hold around 2.9%. In addition, the sample was reused for a study of T cells of mothers and their children.

Sequencing was performed on blood. The receptors come from a boy aged 5-17 years in good health.

This chain links TRBV28 with TRBJ2-5; the D gene is possibly TRBD2 (5 bases). CDR1 and CDR2 (germline): MDHEN, SYDVKM. V shed 1 base and J shed 5 bases, with 11 bases lying between them. The CDR3 totals 14 residues. The CDR3 bases are TGTGCCAGCAGTTTATTATGGGGAGTGGAGACCCAGTACTTC. Translating it yields CASSLLWGVETQYF.

V gene TRBV12-3 or TRBV12-4 combines with J gene TRBJ1-2; 10 bases map to TRBD1. The CDR3 consists of 16 residues. The J segment lost 4 bases and the V segment lost 5 bases, leaving 10 bases of the junction unmatched. CDR3 region: CASSPPRGTGVYGYTF. As DNA, the CDR3 is TGTGCCAGCAGTCCCCCAAGGGGGACAGGGGTCTATGGCTACACCTTC.

This clonotype occurred a few times. The chain has TRBV15 and TRBJ1-3; a weak D match, TRBD1 (6 bases). The V and J ends lost 1 base and 7 bases respectively, with 20 bases between them. This CDR3 comprises 17 residues. Germline loops: CDR1 LNHNV, CDR2 YYDKDF (reference sequence). CDR3 amino acids: CATSRGLPGGAGNTIYF. DNA for the CDR3: TGTGCCACCAGCAGAGGACTCCCGGGGGGCGCAGGTAACACCATATATTTT.

The rearrangement uses TRBV11-2 and TRBJ2-5; 12 bases map to TRBD2. The junction had 5 bases not matched to a gene; V was cut back by 5 bases and J by 7 bases. The CDR3 is made up of 14 amino acids. CDR1 and CDR2 from the germline V gene are SGHAT and FQNNGV. The CDR3 loop is CASSPGLAGMTQYF. The CDR3 DNA is TGTGCCAGCAGCCCAGGACTAGCGGGGATGACCCAGTACTTC.

This clonotype was recorded a few times. The chain couples TRBV4-1 to TRBJ2-5; the D is unclear. The CDR3 loop spans 13 amino acids. V was trimmed by 0 bases and J by 7 bases, leaving 9 bases between them. Germline V lookup: CDR1 MGHRA, CDR2 YSYEKL. The CDR3: CASSQDLWGTQYF. The DNA for the CDR3 is TGCGCCAGCAGCCAAGATCTTTGGGGGACCCAGTACTTC.

The chain uses TRBV20-1 and TRBJ1-5; a weak D match, TRBD1 (6 bases). The V end lost 2 bases, the J end lost 0 bases, and 20 bases lay between the germline ends. The CDR3 is 18 amino acids. From germline, CDR1 is DFQATT and CDR2 SNEGSKA (reference sequence). The CDR3 spells CSARRRGHGKYSNQPQHF. The CDR3 nucleotides are TGCAGTGCTAGAAGAAGGGGACACGGAAAATATAGCAATCAGCCCCAGCATTTT.

The table lists this clonotype with a few counts. The genes are TRBV7-2 and TRBJ2-1; 8 bases fit TRBD2. The DNA end favors TRBJ2-5, so the J call may be wrong. Germline V gene lookup returns CDR1 SGHTA and CDR2 FQGNSA. This CDR3 has 14 amino acids. CDR3 sequence reads: CASSHRTSSETQYF. The DNA for the CDR3 is TGTGCCAGCAGTCATCGGACTAGCTCGGAGACCCAGTACTTC.

This clonotype has more than one count but fewer than ten. The genes are TRBV12-3 or TRBV12-4 and TRBJ2-1; no firm D call. The CDR3 sequence is 14 residues long. V was cut by 3 bases and J by 6 bases, with 12 bases left in between. CDR3 sequence reads: CASSFIGSTNEQFF. CDR3 coding DNA: TGTGCCAGCAGTTTTATCGGAAGCACCAATGAGCAGTTCTTC.

This clonotype was seen more than once but under ten times. The rearrangement joins TRBV2 to TRBJ2-3; 8 nucleotides line up with TRBD1. Trimming took 8 bases from V and 0 from J; bases not matched to a gene: 4. Per germline, CDR1 SNHLY and CDR2 FYNNEI. This CDR3 has 14 amino acids. CDR3 in DNA: TGTGCCAGCCTCAGGGGGCGAAGCACAGATACGCAGTATTTT. Translation gives CASLRGRSTDTQYF.

A remark on this clonotype: One end of the junction fails to match germline, which may point to a read error. The gene calls are TRBV24-1 and TRBJ2-3, with 13 nucleotides matching TRBD2. Germline CDR1 and CDR2: KGHDR and SFDVKD. The CDR3 consists of 16 residues. The CDR3 spells CATSDGTSGDTDMQYF. The CDR3 nucleotides are TGTGCCACCAGTGACGGGACTAGCGGGGACACAGATATGCAGTATTTT.

The chain carries TRBV12-3 or TRBV12-4 and TRBJ2-5; the D is unclear. This CDR3 has 11 amino acids. Trimming shortened V by 7 bases and J by 5 bases, and 8 bases separated the two germline ends. The CDR3 sequence is CASTLRETQYF. The CDR3 region has the DNA TGTGCCAGCACTCTTAGGGAGACCCAGTACTTC.

Points on this clonotype: Germline is not matched at one junction end, which may reflect a read error. V and J are TRBV20-1 and TRBJ1-2; D unclear. CDR3 size: 15 residues. The germline gives CDR1 DFQATT, CDR2 SNEGSKA (reference sequence). CDR3 residues: CGARTPSGVFGGYTF. CDR3 coding DNA: TGCGGTGCTAGAACCCCCAGCGGGGTATTTGGTGGCTACACCTTC.

The CDR3 is CASSYSGPGGRTDTQYF. CDR3 coding DNA: TGTGCCAGCAGTTACTCAGGGCCTGGCGGACGCACAGATACGCAGTATTTT. The chain joins TRBV6-6 to TRBJ2-3; D remains unclear. The V gene lost 0 bases and the J gene lost 1 base, with 14 bases spanning the gap. CDR3 length: 17 residues. CDR1 MNHNY and CDR2 SVGAGI come from the germline V gene (reference sequence).

In regard to this clonotype: A junction end diverges from the germline sequence, so it may reflect a read error. The V and J genes are TRBV4-1 and TRBJ2-7, with a weak D call TRBD1 (6 bases). There are 14 residues in the CDR3. Germline loops: CDR1 MGHRA, CDR2 YSYEKL. The CDR3 nucleotides are TGCGCCAGCAGCCAACTACAGGGTTCCTTCGAGCAGTACTTC. Translating it yields CASSQLQGSFEQYF.

The V gene is TRBV30, the J gene TRBJ1-1; D might be TRBD1 (6 bases). With 1 base removed from V and 0 bases from J, the gap between germline ends came to 15 bases. Germline-derived CDR1 and CDR2 are GTSNPN and SVGIG (reference sequence). CDR3 length equals 16 residues. The CDR3 reads CAWSEAAGDMNTEAFF. DNA of the CDR3: TGTGCCTGGAGTGAAGCGGCAGGGGACATGAACACTGAAGCTTTCTTT.

A few counts support this clonotype. The chain links TRBV28 to TRBJ1-4; D ambiguous. The CDR3 consists of 14 residues. The germline V gene encodes CDR1 MDHEN and CDR2 SYDVKM. V gave up 3 bases and J gave up 12 bases, with 17 bases separating them. CDR3 in DNA: TGTGCCAGCAGTTTCTCTCCGGAAGAGGCCGAACTGTTTTTT. Amino acid sequence: CASSFSPEEAELFF.

This clonotype was counted between two and nine times. The chain combines TRBV30 with TRBJ1-1; 8 bases align to TRBD1. V dropped 4 bases and J dropped 1; count of bases not matched to a gene: 8. Germline CDR1 GTSNPN, CDR2 SVGIG (reference sequence). This CDR3 has 15 amino acids. The CDR3 region is CAWNHDRGRNTEAFF. The CDR3 bases are TGTGCCTGGAATCACGACAGGGGCCGGAACACTGAAGCTTTCTTT.

V usage is TRBV11-2 and J usage is TRBJ2-5; D possibly corresponds to TRBD1 (7 bases). Between the trimmed V and J ends, which lost 4 bases and 0 bases, there was a span of 15 bases. This CDR3 has 16 residues. CDR1 is SGHAT and CDR2 is FQNNGV in the germline V gene. Here the CDR3 DNA reads TGTGCCAGCAGCTCGATCAGGGGGGTGTACCAAGAGACCCAGTACTTC. This translates into CASSSIRGVYQETQYF.

This clonotype came up a few times. The chain employs TRBV20-1 and TRBJ1-1; D perhaps matches TRBD1 (5 bases). CDR1 and CDR2 from the germline V gene are DFQATT and SNEGSKA (reference sequence). CDR3 length: 15 residues. The ends were cut back, 4 bases at V and 1 base at J, with 16 bases in the middle. CDR3 in amino acids: CSAKDPGRENTEAFF. Here the CDR3 DNA reads TGCAGTGCTAAAGATCCGGGCAGGGAGAACACTGAAGCTTTCTTT.